The clone carrying this T cell receptor beta chain was counted a single time. The data are from a study of T cell changes during pregnancy in multiple sclerosis. CDR3 length equals 14 residues. V lost 5 bases and J lost 2, with 11 bases in between. The germline gives CDR1 MNHEY, CDR2 SVGAGI. The assay was immunoSEQ multiplex PCR, and TCRdb's table has in-frame clones only and misses some. The sample has about 130,000 clones, less than 97% seen once. The TCR comes from a female donor with multiple sclerosis, enrolled in a pregnancy study. The chain is built from TRBV6-5 and TRBJ2-3; tentatively, D is TRBD1 (5 bases). The sample in question was peripheral blood, obtained after pregnancy. For the CDR3, the DNA is TGTGCCAGCAGTGTAACAGGCGTCACAGATACGCAGTATTTT. Translation: CASSVTGVTDTQYF.